The 25 T cell receptor beta chains below were found in one sample sequenced in a study of blood T cell repertoires in COVID-19. Here immunoSEQ multiplex PCR was the method, and the copy in TCRdb shows in-frame clones only, minus some. The sample records more than 95,000 clones, around 85% being singletons. Sequencing input: peripheral blood. The receptors derive from a woman aged 80 or over with active or convalescent COVID-19.

The genes are TRBV6-2 or TRBV6-3 and TRBJ2-7; 10 bases agree with TRBD1. The germline gives CDR1 MNHEY, CDR2 SVGEGT. The V and J ends lost 4 bases and 5 bases, in that order; junction bases with no gene match: 5. The CDR3 has 14 residues. CDR3 region: CASSWSGTGDEQYF. Written as DNA, the CDR3 is TGTGCCAGCAGTTGGTCGGGGACAGGGGACGAGCAGTACTTC.

The chain recombines TRBV28 with TRBJ1-2; a weak D match, TRBD1 (5 bases). Per germline, CDR1 MDHEN and CDR2 SYDVKM. The CDR3 runs to 14 residues. The germline V and J ends were trimmed by 3 bases and 4 bases, with 12 bases remaining between them. CDR3 sequence reads: CASSFFQGTYGYTF. The DNA for the CDR3 is TGTGCCAGCAGTTTCTTCCAGGGTACCTATGGCTACACCTTC.

Only one count was recorded for this clone. V and J are TRBV15 and TRBJ1-5, with 7 bases that match TRBD1. V gave up 5 bases and J gave up 6 bases; unmatched junction bases: 10. The CDR3 runs to 15 residues. CDR1 and CDR2 from the germline V gene are LNHNV and YYDKDF (reference sequence). The DNA for the CDR3 is TGTGCCACCAGCGGAACAGGGGTTCTATTTCAGCCCCAGCATTTT. It is translated as CATSGTGVLFQPQHF.

This clone was counted between two and nine times. This chain links TRBV11-1 with TRBJ2-1; TRBD2 aligns across 10 bases. Germline V lookup: CDR1 SGHAT, CDR2 FQDESV (reference sequence). V lost 5 bases to trimming and J lost 3 bases; unmatched junction nucleotides: 7. The CDR3 extends over 16 amino acids. CDR3 bases: TGTGCCAGCAGCCCAACGAGGACTAGCGGCTACAATGAGCAGTTCTTC. Its translation: CASSPTRTSGYNEQFF.

The J gene is TRBJ1-5, the V gene TRBV18, with 9 bases fitting TRBD1. V was clipped by 2 bases and J by 0 bases; unmatched bases: 5. Germline V gene lookup returns CDR1 KGHSH and CDR2 LQKENI. The CDR3 extends over 17 amino acids. Here the CDR3 reads CASSPSGTGLSNQPQHF. In DNA form, the CDR3 reads TGTGCCAGCTCACCAAGTGGGACAGGGCTTAGCAATCAGCCCCAGCATTTT.

This clone was found once. The chain is built from TRBV18 and TRBJ1-1; D perhaps matches TRBD1 (6 bases). In germline, CDR1 is KGHSH, CDR2 LQKENI. Trimming stripped 5 bases from V and 1 base from J, with 14 bases between. This CDR3 spans 15 amino acids. For the CDR3, the DNA is TGTGCCAGCTCAGGGCCTCGGGGGGCGAACACTGAAGCTTTCTTT. Its protein is CASSGPRGANTEAFF. Filled out from reference TRBV18 and TRBJ1-1, the complete variable domain reads NAGVMQNPRHLVRRRGQEARLRCSPMKGHSHVYWYRQLPEEGLKFMVYLQKENIIDESGMPKERFSAEFPKEGPSILRIQQVVRGDSAAYFCASSGPRGANTEAFFGQGTRLTVV.

DNA for the CDR3: TGTGCCAGCAGCTTAGCCCAGGGGCGATATGGCTACACCTTC. Translation: CASSLAQGRYGYTF. The chain has TRBV7-2 and TRBJ1-2; possibly TRBD1 for D (6 bases). CDR1 and CDR2 (germline): SGHTA, FQGNSA. The CDR3 sequence is 14 residues long. Deletions cut 0 bases from V and 5 bases from J, with 10 bases between.

This sequence joins TRBV28 and TRBJ2-5; tentatively, D is TRBD2 (6 bases). V was trimmed by 5 bases and J by 2 bases, leaving 18 bases between them. Germline CDR1 is MDHEN and CDR2 is SYDVKM. The CDR3 is made up of 16 amino acids. DNA for the CDR3: TGTGCCAGCAGTCCCCGGCCCCGGAGGGCTCAAGAGACCCAGTACTTC. Its protein is CASSPRPRRAQETQYF.

The CDR3: CASSPLGDNNQPQHF. The CDR3 bases are TGTGCCAGCTCACCACTCGGGGATAACAATCAGCCCCAGCATTTT. The chain couples TRBV18 to TRBJ1-5; D not certain. The CDR3 is 15 amino acids. CDR1 is KGHSH, CDR2 LQKENI, per germline. The V end lost 1 base, the J end lost 3 bases, and 10 bases lay between the germline ends.

The chain has TRBV15 and TRBJ2-5; 9 bases are a match to TRBD1. Trimming took 2 bases from V and 5 from J; bases not matched to a gene: 9. CDR1 and CDR2 from the germline V gene are LNHNV and YYDKDF (reference sequence). The CDR3 covers 16 residues. The CDR3 region has the DNA TGTGCCACCAGCAGACCTAAACAGGGGGCCAGGGAGACCCAGTACTTC. Its protein product is CATSRPKQGARETQYF. Full variable domain (rest looked up from reference TRBV15 and TRBJ2-5): DAMVIQNPRYQVTQFGKPVTLSCSQTLNHNVMYWYQQKSSQAPKLLFHYYDKDFNNEADTPDNFQSRRPNTSFCFLDIRSPGLGDTAMYLCATSRPKQGARETQYFGPGTRLLVL.

The V call is TRBV12-3 or TRBV12-4, the J call TRBJ1-2; D is unclear. This CDR3 contains 13 residues. V lost 2 bases and J lost 4, with 8 bases in between. The CDR3 coding sequence is TGTGCCAGCAGTTTACGGGTTCTCTATGGCTACACCTTC. It encodes CASSLRVLYGYTF.

This clone was seen only once. The genes are TRBV3-1 (or the pseudogene TRBV3-2) and TRBJ2-5, with TRBD2 matching 8 bases. The junction had 7 bases not matched to a gene; V was cut back by 0 bases and J by 1 base. In germline, CDR1 is LGHDT, CDR2 YNNKEL (reference sequence). This CDR3 spans 17 amino acids. For the CDR3, the DNA is TGTGCCAGCAGCCAAGATAGGCGGGGGGCCAGCCAAGAGACCCAGTACTTC. This gives the protein CASSQDRRGASQETQYF.

This clone was detected many times. The chain carries TRBV19 and TRBJ1-1, with TRBD1 as a possible D gene (6 bases). Trimming took off 9 bases at V and 10 bases at J, with 21 bases between the two ends. CDR1 LNHDA and CDR2 SQIVND come from the germline V gene (reference sequence). The CDR3 loop spans 13 amino acids. The CDR3 region is CASRLAGELGAFF. Written as DNA, the CDR3 is TGTGCCAGCAGACTAGCAGGGGAACTCGGAGCTTTCTTT. The variable domain in full, completed from reference TRBV19 and TRBJ1-1, reads DGGITQSPKYLFRKEGQNVTLSCEQNLNHDAMYWYRQDPGQGLRLIYYSQIVNDFQKGDIAEGYSVSREKKESFPLTVTSAQKNPTAFYLCASRLAGELGAFFGQGTRLTVV.

The chain recombines TRBV11-3 with TRBJ2-1, with TRBD2 matching over 14 bases. Germline CDR1 reads SGHNT; CDR2 reads YENEEA. V was pared by 4 bases and J by 0 bases, with 5 bases of the junction left unmatched. This CDR3 contains 18 residues. The chain's CDR3 is CASSSGTSGGSSYNEQFF. CDR3 coding DNA: TGTGCCAGCAGCTCCGGGACTAGCGGGGGAAGCTCCTACAATGAGCAGTTCTTC. Complete variable domain (other parts from reference TRBV11-3 and TRBJ2-1): EAGVVQSPRYKIIEKKQPVAFWCNPISGHNTLYWYLQNLGQGPELLIRYENEEAVDDSQLPKDRFSAERLKGVDSTLKIQPAELGDSAVYLCASSSGTSGGSSYNEQFFGPGTRLTVL.

Only a few counts were recorded for this clone. The chain has TRBV28 and TRBJ1-2; D is perhaps TRBD1 (6 bases). The V end was cut by 6 bases, the J end by 5 bases, with 16 bases between. CDR3 length: 14 residues. Germline CDR1 MDHEN, CDR2 SYDVKM. The CDR3 DNA reads TGTGCCAGCAGCGGACAGCTTTATTCTTATGGCTACACCTTC. Amino acids: CASSGQLYSYGYTF.

This clone occurred once. V and J are TRBV3-1 (or the pseudogene TRBV3-2) and TRBJ1-5, with D unresolved. This CDR3 region has 14 residues. Germline CDR1 is LGHDT and CDR2 is YNNKEL (reference sequence). Trimming left V 0 bases short and J 6 bases short, with 9 bases between. CDR3: CASSQDWAGQPQHF. Written as DNA, the CDR3 is TGTGCCAGCAGCCAAGATTGGGCAGGTCAGCCCCAGCATTTT.

The J gene is TRBJ1-6, the V gene TRBV30, with D perhaps TRBD1 (6 bases). CDR3 length: 12 amino acids. Per the germline V gene, CDR1 is GTSNPN and CDR2 is SVGIG (reference sequence). The CDR3 loop reads CAAHREGSPLHF. As DNA, the CDR3 is TGTGCTGCCCACAGGGAGGGATCACCCCTCCACTTT.

The chain links TRBV15 to TRBJ2-6, with D unresolved. CDR3 length: 16 residues. Trimming shortened V by 0 bases and J by 3 bases, and 9 bases separated the two germline ends. Per germline, CDR1 LNHNV and CDR2 YYDKDF (reference sequence). CDR3 sequence reads: CATSRDRVGGANVLTF. CDR3 DNA: TGTGCCACCAGCAGAGATCGTGTCGGTGGGGCCAACGTCCTGACTTTC.

The chain is built from TRBV7-9 and TRBJ2-1; 10 bases are a match to TRBD2. Trimming took 5 bases from V and 5 from J; bases not matched to a gene: 6. The CDR3 has 15 amino acids. Looked up from germline, CDR1 is SEHNR and CDR2 is FQNEAQ (reference sequence). CDR3 amino acids: CASSPSGGAHNEQFF. As DNA, the CDR3 is TGTGCCAGCAGCCCCAGCGGGGGGGCCCACAATGAGCAGTTCTTC.

The chain uses TRBV4-2 and TRBJ1-6; maybe TRBD1 (6 bases). CDR1 and CDR2 from the germline V gene are LGHNA and YNFKEQ. The CDR3 has 17 residues. V shed 0 bases and J shed 0 bases, with 9 bases lying between them. This chain's CDR3 is CASSQDTDSSYNSPLHF. The CDR3 nucleotides are TGTGCCAGCAGCCAAGATACGGACAGCTCCTATAATTCACCCCTCCACTTT.

CDR3: CAIRKAPGNEQFF. CDR3 coding DNA: TGTGCCATCCGTAAAGCGCCGGGCAATGAGCAGTTCTTC. The V and J genes are TRBV10-3 and TRBJ2-1; D remains unclear. CDR1 ENHRY and CDR2 SYGVKD come from the germline V gene. The length of the CDR3 is 13 residues. V was cut by 8 bases and J by 6 bases, with 14 bases left in between.

The V and J genes are TRBV5-5 and TRBJ2-5; D possibly corresponds to TRBD1 (6 bases). This CDR3 region has 13 residues. CDR1 SGHKS and CDR2 YYEKEE come from the germline V gene (reference sequence). Trimming pared 4 bases from V and 2 bases from J, leaving 9 bases between. For the CDR3, the DNA is TGTGCCAGCAGCGTGGACAGTCAAGAGACCCAGTACTTC. It translates to CASSVDSQETQYF.

This sequence joins TRBV5-1 and TRBJ2-5; 8 bases fit TRBD1. CDR1 and CDR2 from the germline V gene are SGHRS and YFSETQ. This CDR3 contains 15 residues. V lost 2 bases to trimming and J lost 5 bases; unmatched junction nucleotides: 8. The CDR3 sequence is CASSFQGANLETQYF. The CDR3 DNA reads TGCGCCAGCAGCTTCCAGGGGGCGAATTTGGAGACCCAGTACTTC.

This clone was seen repeatedly, ten times or more. The chain recombines TRBV4-1 with TRBJ2-7; a possible D gene is TRBD1 (5 bases). Trimming stripped 4 bases from V and 5 bases from J, with 18 bases between. The CDR3 has 15 residues. In germline, CDR1 is MGHRA, CDR2 YSYEKL. In nucleotides, the CDR3 is TGCGCCAGCAGCCCCTTGGTGTCAGGGAATCACGAGCAGTACTTC. Protein sequence: CASSPLVSGNHEQYF.

This clone was found once. The V gene is TRBV7-6, the J gene TRBJ2-1; maybe TRBD2 (6 bases). The CDR3 loop spans 15 amino acids. Germline lookup yields CDR1 SGHVS and CDR2 FNYEAQ. V lost 1 base to trimming and J lost 6 bases, with 13 bases between them. CDR3 bases: TGTGCCAGCAGCTTAGGGGGGGTATTGGTCAATGAGCAGTTCTTC. It codes for CASSLGGVLVNEQFF.